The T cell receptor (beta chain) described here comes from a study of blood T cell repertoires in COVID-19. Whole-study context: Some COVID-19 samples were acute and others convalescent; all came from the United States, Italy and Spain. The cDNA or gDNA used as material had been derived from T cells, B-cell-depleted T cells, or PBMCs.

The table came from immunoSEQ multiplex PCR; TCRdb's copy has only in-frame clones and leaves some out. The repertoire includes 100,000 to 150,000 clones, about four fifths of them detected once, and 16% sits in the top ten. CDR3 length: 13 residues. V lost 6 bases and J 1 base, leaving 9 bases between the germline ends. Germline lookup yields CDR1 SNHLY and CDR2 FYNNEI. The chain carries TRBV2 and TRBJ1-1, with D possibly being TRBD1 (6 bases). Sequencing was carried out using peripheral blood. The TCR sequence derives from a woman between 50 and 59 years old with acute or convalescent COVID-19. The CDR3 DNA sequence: TGTGCCAGCAGAGGACAGACGAACACTGAAGCTTTCTTT. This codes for CASRGQTNTEAFF.